This T cell receptor beta chain is from a study of control samples from healthy donors and cancer patients. The germline gives CDR1 SGDLS, CDR2 YYNGEE. The CDR3 runs to 15 residues. The ends lost 3 bases at V and 3 bases at J; junction bases unmatched: 7. Using immunoSEQ multiplex PCR, the repertoire was profiled, and TCRdb retains in-frame clones only, with some absent. The data hold 70,000 to 95,000 clones, with around 87% observed a single time. The clonotype comes from a man between 45 and 60 years old in good health. The rearrangement uses TRBV9 and TRBJ2-5; 8 positions agree with TRBD2. The source material was blood. CDR3 DNA sequence: TGTGCCAGCAGCGCCTCGACTAGCGCGAAAGAGACCCAGTACTTC. This codes for CASSASTSAKETQYF.